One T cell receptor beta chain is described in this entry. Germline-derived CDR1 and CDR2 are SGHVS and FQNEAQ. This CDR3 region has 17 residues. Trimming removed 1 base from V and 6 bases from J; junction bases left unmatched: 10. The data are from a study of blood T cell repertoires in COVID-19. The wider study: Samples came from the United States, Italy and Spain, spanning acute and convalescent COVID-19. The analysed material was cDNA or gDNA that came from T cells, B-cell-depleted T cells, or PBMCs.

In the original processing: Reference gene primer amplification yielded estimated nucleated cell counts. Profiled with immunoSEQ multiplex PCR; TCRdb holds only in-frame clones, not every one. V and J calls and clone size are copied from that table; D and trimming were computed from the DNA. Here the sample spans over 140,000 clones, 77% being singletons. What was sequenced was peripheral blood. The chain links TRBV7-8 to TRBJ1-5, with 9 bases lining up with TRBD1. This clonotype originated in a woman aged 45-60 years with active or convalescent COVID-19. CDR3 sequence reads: CASSLVQGAGEGQPQHF. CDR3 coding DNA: TGTGCCAGCAGCTTAGTACAGGGGGCCGGGGAGGGTCAGCCCCAGCATTTT.